The entry below describes one T cell receptor (beta chain). This sample was included in a study of control samples from healthy donors and cancer patients. The ends were cut back, 4 bases at V and 6 bases at J, with 14 bases in the middle. The CDR3 length is 13 residues. CDR1 SQVTM and CDR2 ANQGSEA come from the germline V gene. Measured with immunoSEQ multiplex PCR; TCRdb has only the in-frame clones, and not every one. The sample includes about 85,000 clones, about 90% of them seen just once. This receptor was identified in a man between 45 and 60 years old in good health. This chain joins TRBV29-1 and TRBJ2-3; D is undetermined. Source material: blood. CDR3 region: CSVVGLLGDTQYF. Here the CDR3 DNA reads TGCAGCGTTGTCGGTCTTTTGGGGGATACGCAGTATTTT.